A selection of T cell receptor beta chains follows, all from one sample in a study of regulatory T cells in long-lasting Graves disease. TCRdb independently ran MiXCR on the multiplex PCR reads; one entry per CDR3 protein. The sample shows some 430,000 distinct CDR3 sequences, 20% to 25% of them seen only once. Source: peripheral blood mononuclear cells (PBMCs), taken when the disease was refractory, from a patient treated with antithyroid drugs. These receptors all come from a female donor with Graves disease. Both conserved end residues are trimmed from each CDR3. Each record gives: J gene, V gene, D gene, CDR3 protein. D genes are given only for firm matches.

>TRBJ1-1|TRBV2|NA
ASQETWMEEAF
>TRBJ1-1|TRBV29-1|NA
SVEGRTVTEAF
>TRBJ1-1|TRBV30|NA
AWFVGNTEAF
>TRBJ1-5|TRBV19|NA
ASSMVGHNSDQPQH
>TRBJ2-5|TRBV7-2|TRBD1
ASSSQGVQETQY
>TRBJ2-7|TRBV19|NA
ASSKPGAPYEQY
>TRBJ1-6|TRBV4-2|TRBD1
ASSQAPGQGGSYNSPLH
>TRBJ1-4|TRBV29-1|TRBD1
SVSGQGAEKLF
>TRBJ2-7|TRBV20-1|NA
SAKRGEQTPEQY
>TRBJ2-7|TRBV27|NA
ASSLSIGEGGYEQY
>TRBJ2-5|TRBV6-2/TRBV6-3|NA
ASSEFMETQY
>TRBJ2-2|TRBV12-3/TRBV12-4|TRBD2
ASIKSVMSGSPGELF
>TRBJ2-1|TRBV7-8|NA
ASTLSAGGNEQF
>TRBJ1-1|TRBV14|NA
ASSPSGAGARTEAF
>TRBJ1-5|TRBV6-5|TRBD1
ASSYTDRSNQPQH
>TRBJ2-6|TRBV19|NA
ASSTTGANVLT